Below, 15 T cell receptor beta chains from the same sample are listed, as sequenced in a study of lung T cells in sarcoidosis with Löfgren's syndrome. TCRdb analysed the reads with MiXCR anew, one entry per CDR3 protein. This sample has some 2,300 distinct CDR3 sequences, with roughly 20% found just once. Sequences were obtained from CD4+ T cells from bronchoalveolar lavage. The receptors derive from a human donor with sarcoidosis (Löfgren's syndrome or another form), or a control subject (not recorded which).

This clonotype was observed many times. The chain is built from TRBV15 and TRBJ2-1; perhaps TRBD1 as D (5 bases). V was trimmed by 2 bases and J by 12 bases, leaving 11 bases between them. Germline V lookup: CDR1 LNHNV, CDR2 YYDKDF (reference sequence). This CDR3 has 12 residues. This chain's CDR3 is CATSRPNTGQFF. CDR3 DNA sequence: TGTGCCACCAGCAGACCGAACACAGGGCAGTTCTTC. The whole variable domain, remainder taken from reference TRBV15 and TRBJ2-1, is DAMVIQNPRYQVTQFGKPVTLSCSQTLNHNVMYWYQQKSSQAPKLLFHYYDKDFNNEADTPDNFQSRRPNTSFCFLDIRSPGLGDTAMYLCATSRPNTGQFFGPGTRLTVL.

This chain connects TRBV18 to TRBJ1-3, with 7 nucleotides matching TRBD1. The CDR3 runs to 16 residues. J was trimmed by 1 base and V by 6 bases; bases with no gene match: 9. Germline CDR1 KGHSH, CDR2 LQKENI. This CDR3 reads CASSQSGQQSGNTIYF. CDR3 coding DNA: TGTGCCAGCTCCCAGTCGGGACAGCAATCTGGAAACACCATATATTTT. Full variable domain (rest looked up from reference TRBV18 and TRBJ1-3): NAGVMQNPRHLVRRRGQEARLRCSPMKGHSHVYWYRQLPEEGLKFMVYLQKENIIDESGMPKERFSAEFPKEGPSILRIQQVVRGDSAAYFCASSQSGQQSGNTIYFGEGSWLTVV.

Sample share makes this clonotype medium-sized (0.01 to 0.1%). The chain recombines TRBV19 with TRBJ1-2; D unclear. Trimming left V 3 bases short and J 8 bases short, with 16 bases between. The germline V gene encodes CDR1 LNHDA and CDR2 SQIVND (reference sequence). The CDR3 runs to 14 residues. CDR3 DNA: TGTGCCAGTAGTATGGGTCAAATCGGCTACGGCTACACCTTC. It specifies CASSMGQIGYGYTF. The full variable domain, in which reference TRBV19 and TRBJ1-2 provide the parts outside the CDR3, is DGGITQSPKYLFRKEGQNVTLSCEQNLNHDAMYWYRQDPGQGLRLIYYSQIVNDFQKGDIAEGYSVSREKKESFPLTVTSAQKNPTAFYLCASSMGQIGYGYTFGSGTRLTVV.

Within the sample, this clonotype is medium-sized. The chain couples TRBV4-2 to TRBJ2-7; D not certain. The V end lost 0 bases, the J end lost 2 bases, and 8 bases lay between the germline ends. The CDR3 runs to 14 residues. Per germline, CDR1 LGHNA and CDR2 YNFKEQ. The CDR3 sequence: CASSQDRQAYEQYF. DNA for the CDR3: TGTGCCAGCAGCCAAGACAGGCAGGCCTACGAGCAGTACTTC.

By its share, this clonotype is medium-sized (0.01 to 0.1%). The V call is TRBV5-1, the J call TRBJ2-3, with D unresolved. Trimming removed 3 bases from V and 0 bases from J, with 17 bases in between. The germline V gene has CDR1 SGHRS and CDR2 YFSETQ. This CDR3 has 17 amino acids. The CDR3 DNA reads as TGCGCCAGCAGCTCGGCAATGGTACTTTCAAGCACAGATACGCAGTATTTT. Amino acids: CASSSAMVLSSTDTQYF.

Of note for this clonotype: With a much larger clone just one base away, this may be a read error. This chain connects TRBV7-9 to TRBJ2-7; the D is unclear. The CDR3 has 15 residues. Per the germline V gene, CDR1 is SEHNR and CDR2 is FQNEAQ (reference sequence). The CDR3, as DNA: TGTGCCAGCAGCTTAGGTAGCAGCAGCTCCTACGGGCAGTACTTC. Its protein is CASSLGSSSSYGQYF.

This clonotype is categorized as large. The rearrangement links TRBV4-2 to TRBJ1-2; perhaps TRBD1 as D (5 bases). Germline lookup yields CDR1 LGHNA and CDR2 YNFKEQ. The CDR3 sequence is 17 residues long. The V gene lost 3 bases and the J gene lost 6 bases, with 23 bases spanning the gap. Here the CDR3 reads CASSQDKTAAGRNGYTF. For the CDR3, the DNA is TGTGCCAGCAGCCAGGATAAGACAGCCGCGGGGAGGAATGGCTACACCTTC.

Relative to its sample, this clonotype is medium-sized. The chain carries TRBV7-3 and TRBJ2-7; possibly TRBD2 for D (5 bases). The V and J ends lost 5 bases and 7 bases respectively, with 15 bases between them. Germline values: CDR1 SGHTA, CDR2 FQGTGA. The CDR3 covers 13 residues. CDR3: CASSLMESGEQYF. CDR3 sequence (DNA): TGTGCCAGCAGCCTAATGGAGTCGGGGGAGCAGTACTTC.

This clonotype is medium-sized (0.01 to 0.1%) by share. The V gene is TRBV6-2 or TRBV6-3, the J gene TRBJ1-5; D not certain. The CDR3 covers 13 residues. Germline CDR1 reads MNHEY; CDR2 reads SVGEGT. V was clipped by 4 bases and J by 4 bases, with 8 bases between them. The DNA of the CDR3 is TGTGCCAGCAGTTCCCTAGGGAATCAGCCCCAGCATTTT. This encodes CASSSLGNQPQHF.

In its sample, this clonotype was seen once. Relative to the germline gene, one junction end is altered; a read error may explain this. This rearrangement joins TRBV18 to TRBJ1-1; D call uncertain. Germline V gene data show CDR1 as KGHSH and CDR2 as LQKENI. The CDR3 runs 12 residues. The CDR3 loop reads CAISPPLAEAFF. CDR3 sequence (DNA): TGTGCCATCTCACCCCCGCTGGCTGAAGCTTTCTTT. The whole variable domain, remainder taken from reference TRBV18 and TRBJ1-1, is NAGVMQNPRHLVRRRGQEARLRCSPMKGHSHVYWYRQLPEEGLKFMVYLQKENIIDESGMPKERFSAEFPKEGPSILRIQQVVRGDSAAYFCAISPPLAEAFFGQGTRLTVV.

CDR3 coding DNA: TGTGCCAGCAGCTTCGACAGGGCTCGCTCCTACGAGCAGTACTTC. This sequence encodes CASSFDRARSYEQYF. V and J are TRBV7-9 and TRBJ2-7, with 7 nucleotides matching TRBD1. There are 15 residues in the CDR3. The V gene end was trimmed by 3 bases and the J gene end by 0 bases; junction bases not matched to a gene: 5. Germline lookup yields CDR1 SEHNR and CDR2 FQNEAQ (reference sequence). Based on the CDR3 plus reference TRBV7-9 and TRBJ2-7, the full variable domain is DTGVSQNPRHKITKRGQNVTFRCDPISEHNRLYWYRQTLGQGPEFLTYFQNEAQLEKSRLLSDRFSAERPKGSFSTLEIQRTEQGDSAMYLCASSFDRARSYEQYFGPGTRLTVT.

By share, this clonotype ranks as medium-sized (0.01 to 0.1%). A read error may produce the germline difference seen at one junction end. The chain carries TRBV7-7 and TRBJ2-5, with 7 bases aligning to TRBD2. CDR1 and CDR2 from the germline V gene are SSHAT and FNYEAQ (reference sequence). This CDR3 is 14 amino acids long. The CDR3 bases are TGTGCTAGCAGCTTGATGGCGGGAGAATCGACCCAGTACTTC. This translates into CASSLMAGESTQYF.

Concerning this clonotype: A much larger clone differs by one base, so this may be a read error. J is TRBJ2-5 and V is TRBV5-6; 7 bases fit TRBD2. CDR3 length: 15 residues. Trimming took 3 bases from V and 5 from J; bases not matched to a gene: 10. In germline, CDR1 is SGHDT, CDR2 YYEEEE. As DNA, the CDR3 is TGTGCCAGCAGCTCGGTGGCCGCGGGAGAGGAGACCCAGTACTTC. Translating gives CASSSVAAGEETQYF.

By share of the sample, this clonotype is medium-sized. The chain recombines TRBV2 with TRBJ1-1, with 7 bases matching TRBD1. CDR3 length: 14 residues. After removal of 8 bases from V and 10 bases from J, the junction contained 16 bases not matched to a gene. CDR1 and CDR2 (germline): SNHLY, FYNNEI. CDR3 in DNA: TGTGCCAGCGTTACACAGGGGACAAAGTTGGGAGCTTTCTTT. This gives the protein CASVTQGTKLGAFF.

In this sample, this clonotype turned up many times. This chain links TRBV4-2 with TRBJ1-5; the D gene is possibly TRBD1 (6 bases). The CDR3 is made up of 15 amino acids. V gave up 4 bases and J gave up 4 bases, with 14 bases separating them. Per the germline V gene, CDR1 is LGHNA and CDR2 is YNFKEQ. CDR3 amino acids: CASSPARTENQPQHF. The CDR3 DNA sequence: TGTGCCAGCAGCCCAGCAAGGACAGAGAATCAGCCCCAGCATTTT.